The sequence of this T cell receptor (beta chain) was determined in a study of blood T cell repertoires in COVID-19 (dated by TCRdb to 2018 to 2020). Broadly, across the study: The collaborator samples originated in the United States, Italy and Spain and spanned the acute and convalescent phases of COVID-19. The prospective study material was composed of cDNA or gDNA derived from T cells, B-cell-depleted T cells, or PBMCs. Subjects who had been exposed to COVID-19, were actively infected with it, or had recovered from it provided the deeply sampled blood TCRbeta repertoires that made up the dataset. The repertoires were made available in a free public database intended to serve as a resource for research on the immune response to SARS-CoV-2. The samples were drawn from two sources: the first 160 participants of the ongoing ImmuneRACE study, and some 1,300 subjects contributed by 6 global collaborators. Nearly every sample came with metadata listing a de-identified subject ID, COVID-19 status, age in years and sex. Where available, HLA class I and class II types were taken from metadata supplied by the sample provider and were not determined by assay-based typing.

For this clone: Its antigen has not been determined. No much larger clone exists at a distance of one base, and base qualities are not known.

V drops 4 bases and J drops 4 bases, leaving 14 bases in between. As encoded in the germline V gene (reference sequence), CDR1 is LNHDA while CDR2 is SQIVND. Reading from cysteine to phenylalanine, the CDR3 counts 15 amino acids. Only the CDR3 DNA stays, 45 bases, in frame from base 1. Study-wide findings and limitations: How much clinical and demographic metadata was included differed by source and by participant, and the metadata was provided uncurated.

The collaborating institutions used their own protocols to collect whole blood in K2EDTA tubes. For TCRbeta analysis, collaborators shipped samples as frozen whole blood, isolated PBMCs, or DNA extracted from either of those sample types. The immunoSEQ Assay, a bias-controlled multiplex PCR, was used to amplify TCRbeta CDR3 regions from genomic DNA. Turning to the authors' computational methods: The number of nucleated cells in each sample was estimated by amplification of reference gene primers within the assay. To quantify the absolute abundance of each unique TCRbeta CDR3 rearrangement, sequence reads were collapsed and filtered. Productive Simpson clonality was computed per sample as the square root of Simpson's diversity index over productive rearrangements. Held by TCRdb, this immuneACCESS table contains in-frame sequences only and omits some clones. Under half of the omission traces to an unresolved V gene where checked; the cause of the rest is unknown. The V and J calls and clone size come from that table; D and trimming were worked out from the DNA. This sample holds 93,000 or so clones; about 88% were observed only once. The ten largest clones add up to 6% to 6.5% of the sample.

The sequencing sample was made of peripheral blood. This clonotype was sampled from a human donor in a cohort sampled during active COVID-19. The chain is encoded by TRBV19 joined to TRBJ2-1; TRBD2 might be the D gene, on 6 matching bases. The CDR3: CASSKRGGPYNEQFF. The nucleotide sequence reads as follows: TGTGCCAGTAGTAAGAGAGGAGGGCCTTACAATGAGCAGTTCTTC. The entire variable domain, with the stretches around the CDR3 drawn from the reference TRBV19 and TRBJ2-1 proteins, is DGGITQSPKYLFRKEGQNVTLSCEQNLNHDAMYWYRQDPGQGLRLIYYSQIVNDFQKGDIAEGYSVSREKKESFPLTVTSAQKNPTAFYLCASSKRGGPYNEQFFGPGTRLTVL.